A selection of T cell receptor beta chains follows, all from one sample in a study of blood T cells in healthy people across ages. TCRdb re-derived calls from the 5' RACE reads in MiXCR, one entry per CDR3 protein. This sample carries over a million distinct CDR3 sequences, about 40% of them seen once, and the ten largest clones take 6.5% to 10%. Material for sequencing was blood. The receptors shown here come from a woman younger than 30 in good health. The CDR3 runs from the conserved cysteine through the conserved F or W. D genes are given only for firm matches. Expanded clones get a size class; other rows say once, few or many, or leave the size out.

TRBD2 TRBJ2-3 TRBV4-1 many CASSQGYGLAGGKDTQYF TGCGCCAGCAGCCAAGGGTATGGGCTAGCGGGAGGAAAAGATACGCAGTATTTT
NA TRBJ1-2 TRBV7-9 few CASSLMGSHGYTF TGTGCCAGCAGCTTAATGGGCAGTCATGGCTACACCTTC
TRBD2 TRBJ2-1 TRBV6-6 few CASMLAGPNEQFF TGTGCCAGCATGCTAGCGGGCCCAAATGAGCAGTTCTTC
NA TRBJ2-3 TRBV12-3/TRBV12-4 NA CASSPVGPYTDTQYF TGTGCCAGCAGCCCGGTGGGGCCATACACAGATACGCAGTATTTT
NA TRBJ2-7 TRBV3-1 NA CASNHGNEQYF TGTGCCAGCAACCACGGGAACGAGCAGTACTTC
NA TRBJ2-7 TRBV2 NA CASSGNGLAHEQYF TGTGCCAGCAGTGGAAATGGCCTAGCCCACGAGCAGTACTTC
NA TRBJ2-5 TRBV20-1 once CSASRDWGPQETQYF TGCAGTGCTAGCCGGGACTGGGGGCCTCAAGAGACCCAGTACTTC
NA TRBJ2-3 TRBV27 NA CASHQFVTDTQYF TGTGCCAGCCACCAGTTTGTTACAGATACGCAGTATTTT
TRBD2 TRBJ2-3 TRBV20-1 NA CSAGLATSTDTQYF TGCAGTGCTGGACTAGCGACTAGCACAGATACGCAGTATTTT
NA TRBJ2-2 TRBV12-3/TRBV12-4 NA CASSLSIARELFF TGTGCCAGCAGTTTATCGATTGCCAGGGAGCTGTTTTTT
TRBD1 TRBJ1-2 TRBV25-1 NA CASSDTGGSGYTF TGTGCCAGCAGTGATACAGGGGGCTCTGGCTACACCTTC
TRBD1 TRBJ2-5 TRBV20-1 NA CSANLGGIETQYF TGCAGTGCTAATCTAGGGGGCATCGAGACCCAGTACTTC
NA TRBJ1-2 TRBV12-3/TRBV12-4 NA CASSLVRGARSDGYTF TGTGCCAGCAGTTTAGTTCGGGGGGCGCGTTCGGACGGCTACACCTTC
NA TRBJ2-5 TRBV7-6 few CASSSGLGQLQETQYF TGTGCCAGCAGCTCGGGACTGGGACAATTGCAAGAGACCCAGTACTTC
TRBD1 TRBJ1-5 TRBV6-5 NA CASRQTGANQPQHF TGTGCCAGCAGACAGACAGGGGCAAATCAGCCCCAGCATTTT
NA TRBJ2-3 TRBV4-1 few CASSQDSGRSDTQYF TGCGCCAGCAGCCAAGATAGTGGGAGGTCAGATACGCAGTATTTT
NA TRBJ2-5 TRBV20-1 many CSGRPPQGETQYF TGCAGTGGACGACCACCCCAAGGAGAGACCCAGTACTTC
NA TRBJ2-3 TRBV12-3/TRBV12-4 few CASSLGGLKTDTQYF TGTGCCAGCAGTTTAGGGGGGCTGAAGACAGATACGCAGTATTTT
TRBD1 TRBJ1-6 TRBV7-2 NA CASSLPQGKGSPLHF TGTGCCAGCAGCTTACCACAGGGGAAGGGCTCACCCCTCCACTTT
NA TRBJ2-1 TRBV7-8 NA CASSFYGSSYNEQFF TGTGCCAGCAGCTTCTACGGAAGCTCCTACAATGAGCAGTTCTTC
NA TRBJ2-1 TRBV24-1 few CATARDSFYNEQFF TGTGCCACCGCCCGAGACAGTTTCTACAATGAGCAGTTCTTC
NA TRBJ2-5 TRBV10-3 NA CAIIPDPAGEQYF TGTGCCATCATTCCTGACCCGGCAGGGGAGCAGTACTTC
NA TRBJ2-3 TRBV6-2/TRBV6-3 many CASSARTGAKGREADTQYF TGTGCCAGCAGCGCCCGGACAGGAGCTAAGGGGCGGGAGGCAGATACGCAGTATTTT
TRBD2 TRBJ2-1 TRBV7-2 NA CASFLAGGLDEQFF TGTGCCAGCTTCCTAGCGGGAGGGTTAGATGAGCAGTTCTTC
TRBD2 TRBJ2-1 TRBV20-1 NA CSARVSGPDGAYNGQFF TGCAGTGCTAGGGTTAGCGGGCCAGACGGGGCCTACAATGGGCAGTTCTTC
TRBD2 TRBJ2-1 TRBV5-1 few CASSLAGGSGLSSYNEQFF TGCGCCAGCAGCTTGGCCGGTGGTAGCGGGCTCAGCTCCTACAATGAGCAGTTCTTC
NA TRBJ2-7 TRBV5-1 NA CASSPALGGQNEQYF TGCGCCAGCAGCCCCGCTTTGGGGGGCCAAAACGAGCAGTACTTC
TRBD2 TRBJ2-5 TRBV20-1 few CSARSPTSALETQYF TGCAGTGCTAGATCACCGACTAGCGCCCTGGAGACCCAGTACTTC
NA TRBJ2-7 TRBV30 NA CAWSVALGYEQYF TGTGCCTGGAGTGTCGCACTAGGCTACGAGCAGTACTTC
TRBD1 TRBJ1-6 TRBV11-2 NA CASSLVGQDYNSPLHF TGTGCCAGCAGCTTAGTAGGACAGGATTATAATTCACCCCTCCACTTT
NA TRBJ2-3 TRBV27 few CASSPAGIDTQYF TGTGCCAGCAGCCCGGCTGGGATAGATACGCAGTATTTT
NA TRBJ1-2 TRBV20-1 few CSARAGAEVGYTF TGCAGTGCTAGAGCAGGGGCCGAGGTGGGCTACACCTTC
NA TRBJ1-1 TRBV29-1 NA CSGFRFLNTEAFF TGCAGCGGCTTCAGGTTTCTGAACACTGAAGCTTTCTTT
NA TRBJ1-5 TRBV6-2/TRBV6-3 NA CASSYRAKGSQPQHF TGTGCCAGCAGTTACCGGGCCAAGGGTAGCCAGCCCCAGCATTTT
TRBD1 TRBJ1-1 TRBV7-2 once CASSVDTSGGKAFF TGTGCCAGCAGCGTAGACACTTCAGGGGGCAAGGCTTTCTTT
NA TRBJ2-2 TRBV6-5 NA CASSRTSTGELFF TGTGCCAGCAGTCGTACTAGTACCGGGGAGCTGTTTTTT
NA TRBJ1-2 TRBV6-6 NA CASRPAEGYTF TGTGCCAGCAGGCCCGCGGAGGGCTACACCTTC
NA TRBJ2-5 TRBV5-1 NA CASSKGPKETQYF TGCGCCAGCAGCAAGGGACCCAAGGAGACCCAGTACTTC
NA TRBJ2-1 TRBV2 NA CASSVRDPRYNEQFF TGTGCCAGCAGCGTACGGGACCCCCGGTACAATGAGCAGTTCTTC
NA TRBJ2-7 TRBV12-3/TRBV12-4 NA CASSLGGSGAYEQYF TGTGCCAGCAGTTTAGGCGGTAGCGGAGCCTACGAGCAGTACTTC
NA TRBJ1-4 TRBV3-1 NA CASSPGVGKLFF TGTGCCAGCAGCCCAGGAGTCGGAAAACTGTTTTTT
TRBD2 TRBJ2-7 TRBV4-1 NA CASSQREASSYEQYF TGCGCCAGCAGCCAACGGGAGGCCTCCTCCTACGAGCAGTACTTC
NA TRBJ2-3 TRBV2 few CASSPLQGIRRGATDTQYF TGTGCCAGCAGCCCGTTGCAGGGGATTAGGAGGGGAGCCACAGATACGCAGTATTTT
NA TRBJ1-2 TRBV27 NA CASSLSGGTLTSNYGYTF TGTGCCAGCAGTTTATCGGGGGGGACGCTTACCTCTAACTATGGCTACACCTTC
NA TRBJ1-2 TRBV6-6 few CASSPEGEANYGYTF TGTGCCAGCAGTCCAGAGGGGGAAGCTAACTATGGCTACACCTTC
TRBD1 TRBJ2-6 TRBV4-1 NA CASSPRQGAPSGANVLTF TGCGCCAGCAGCCCCCGACAGGGGGCACCCTCTGGGGCCAACGTCCTGACTTTC